A single sample gave rise to the 22 T cell receptor beta chains below, sequenced in a study of T cell changes during pregnancy in multiple sclerosis (dated by TCRdb to the late 2010s). Preparation of the library involved the immunoSEQ multiplex PCR assay. The clones in this table, taken by TCRdb from immuneACCESS, are in-frame only. Not every clone is retained; where verified, under half of the shortfall comes from an unresolved V gene, and the cause of the rest is unknown. The sample yields about 53,000 clones; about nine tenths were counted once. Less than 0.6% of the sample lies in the top ten. The sequencing here drew on CD4+ T cells from peripheral blood mononuclear cells, taken in the third trimester of pregnancy. The receptor set was obtained from a female donor with multiple sclerosis, enrolled in a pregnancy study.

This clone has just one count. The chain couples TRBV5-1 to TRBJ2-7; a possible D gene is TRBD1 (5 bases). Germline-derived CDR1 and CDR2 are SGHRS and YFSETQ. The CDR3 is 17 amino acids. V lost 0 bases and J lost 2, with 18 bases in between. CDR3 nucleotide sequence: TGCGCCAGCAGCTTGGCACAGGATTTAGCTCAACCCTACGAGCAGTACTTC. It encodes CASSLAQDLAQPYEQYF.

The J gene is TRBJ1-2, the V gene TRBV18; D unresolved. Trimming shortened V by 3 bases and J by 4 bases, and 15 bases separated the two germline ends. The germline V gene has CDR1 KGHSH and CDR2 LQKENI. The CDR3 covers 15 residues. CDR3 nucleotide sequence: TGTGCCAGCTCACCGACCCGACACGACCCCTATGGCTACACCTTC. The encoded protein is CASSPTRHDPYGYTF.

The chain is built from TRBV6-4 and TRBJ2-3; TRBD2 matches 10 bases. The J segment lost 5 bases and the V segment lost 6 bases, leaving 2 bases of the junction unmatched. Germline CDR1 reads MRHNA; CDR2 reads SNTAGT. The CDR3 runs 13 residues. The CDR3 loop is CASSGTSEDTQYF. CDR3 coding DNA: TGTGCCAGCAGCGGGACTAGCGAAGATACGCAGTATTTT.

V is TRBV9 and J is TRBJ2-2; 7 bases align to TRBD1. This CDR3 spans 20 amino acids. Germline CDR1 reads SGDLS; CDR2 reads YYNGEE. With V trimmed by 0 bases and J by 4 bases, 18 bases remained unmatched. CDR3 coding DNA: TGTGCCAGCAGCGTAGACCTTATGAGGTCGGTTGACAGGGCCACCGGGGAGCTGTTTTTT. Translated, it gives CASSVDLMRSVDRATGELFF.

The V and J genes are TRBV2 and TRBJ2-3, with 14 bases that match TRBD2. V shed 4 bases, J shed 4 bases, and the junction held 1 base outside the gene matches. Germline V gene sequence: CDR1 SNHLY, CDR2 FYNNEI. The CDR3 sequence is 15 residues long. The CDR3 region is CASSVGLAGADTQYF. The CDR3 bases are TGTGCCAGCAGTGTGGGACTAGCGGGGGCAGATACGCAGTATTTT. Variable domain in full (rest from reference TRBV2 and TRBJ2-3): EPEVTQTPSHQVTQMGQEVILRCVPISNHLYFYWYRQILGQKVEFLVSFYNNEISEKSEIFDDQFSVERPDGSNFTLKIRSTKLEDSAMYFCASSVGLAGADTQYFGPGTRLTVL.

V gene TRBV5-4 combines with J gene TRBJ2-5; possibly TRBD2 for D (6 bases). Germline CDR1 SGHNT, CDR2 YYREEE (reference sequence). The V end was cut by 4 bases, the J end by 3 bases, with 10 bases between. CDR3 size: 13 residues. The CDR3 nucleotides read TGTGCCAGCAGCCCGGGGACTGAAGAGACCCAGTACTTC. Translating it yields CASSPGTEETQYF.

V usage is TRBV11-2 and J usage is TRBJ2-1; 11 positions match TRBD2. Germline assignment: CDR1 SGHAT and CDR2 FQNNGV. CDR3 length: 15 amino acids. The J segment lost 10 bases and the V segment lost 5 bases, leaving 10 bases of the junction unmatched. The CDR3 bases are TGTGCCAGCAGCAAACTAGCGGGGGTTCGGGGCGAGCAGTTCTTC. It codes for CASSKLAGVRGEQFF.

The CDR3 DNA is TGTGCCAGCACCGAACCCCCGGGGGATACGCAGTATTTT. Protein product: CASTEPPGDTQYF. V gene TRBV6-5 combines with J gene TRBJ2-3; possibly TRBD2 for D (5 bases). This CDR3 has 13 amino acids. Trimming removed 7 bases at V and 6 bases at J, with 14 bases between. CDR1 is MNHEY, CDR2 SVGAGI, per germline.

The rearrangement links TRBV7-8 to TRBJ2-5; 8 nucleotides agree with TRBD2. The CDR3 sequence is 14 residues long. Germline assignment: CDR1 SGHVS and CDR2 FQNEAQ. V was pared by 2 bases and J by 4 bases, with 3 bases of the junction left unmatched. This CDR3 is CASSLPAGVETQYF. For the CDR3, the DNA is TGTGCCAGCAGCTTACCAGCGGGGGTAGAGACCCAGTACTTC.

This chain joins TRBV7-8 and TRBJ1-1; 9 bases are a match to TRBD1. Per germline, CDR1 SGHVS and CDR2 FQNEAQ. CDR3 length: 16 residues. Trimming removed 3 bases from V and 4 bases from J; junction bases left unmatched: 9. The CDR3 here is CASSLGNRGLSTEAFF. CDR3 bases: TGTGCCAGCAGCTTGGGGAACAGGGGGCTCAGCACTGAAGCTTTCTTT.

This rearrangement joins TRBV5-1 to TRBJ2-7; a possible D gene is TRBD1 (6 bases). V was shortened by 6 bases and J by 3 bases, with 16 bases between the two germline ends. The CDR3 has 14 amino acids. The germline V gene encodes CDR1 SGHRS and CDR2 YFSETQ. In DNA form, the CDR3 reads TGCGCCAGCACCATCCCGGGACAAGACTACGAGCAGTACTTC. Encoded protein: CASTIPGQDYEQYF.

The rearrangement uses TRBV6-5 and TRBJ2-7; TRBD2 might be the D (6 bases). CDR1 and CDR2 from the germline V gene are MNHEY and SVGAGI. V was cut by 2 bases and J by 7 bases, with 12 bases left in between. The CDR3 has 13 amino acids. The CDR3 bases are TGTGCCAGCAGTTACGGTGCGGGGCCAGAGCAGTACTTC. It yields the protein CASSYGAGPEQYF.

The table lists this clone with a count of one. The chain employs TRBV7-6 and TRBJ1-2; 8 nucleotides align to TRBD1. This CDR3 is 17 amino acids long. Germline lookup yields CDR1 SGHVS and CDR2 FNYEAQ. After removal of 1 base from V and 5 bases from J, the junction contained 12 bases not matched to a gene. The DNA of the CDR3 is TGTGCCAGCAGCTTAGAGTCGGTAGGGACAGGCGTATATGGCTACACCTTC. It codes for CASSLESVGTGVYGYTF.

This clone appeared a few times. Germline and junction disagree at one end, which may indicate a read error. At the DNA level, this CDR3 is encoded by other sequences in the same sample as well. This chain uses TRBV4-1 with TRBJ2-6, with a weak D call TRBD1 (5 bases). Germline lookup yields CDR1 MGHRA and CDR2 YSYEKL. The CDR3 runs to 16 residues. The CDR3 coding sequence is TGCGCCAGCAGACAAGGCCAGGGTTCTGGGGCCAACGTCCTGACTTTC. It codes for CASRQGQGSGANVLTF.

This clone appeared once. The gene calls are TRBV27 and TRBJ1-6; D uncertain. This CDR3 region has 14 residues. CDR1 is MNHEY, CDR2 SMNVEV, per germline (reference sequence). V was trimmed by 6 bases and J by 0 bases, leaving 6 bases between them. This CDR3 is CASRPSSYNSPLHF. In DNA, the CDR3 is TGTGCCAGCAGGCCGAGCTCCTATAATTCACCCCTCCACTTT.

This rearrangement joins TRBV5-4 to TRBJ2-3; the D gene is possibly TRBD2 (7 bases). The V gene lost 4 bases and the J gene lost 0 bases, with 12 bases spanning the gap. Germline V CDR1 and CDR2: SGHNT, YYREEE (reference sequence). This CDR3 is built from 15 residues. CDR3 coding DNA: TGTGCCAGCAGCAGGGGGGGGATGAGCACAGATACGCAGTATTTT. Translating it yields CASSRGGMSTDTQYF.

The CDR3 is CASSLGAAGSGDTQYF. In DNA form, the CDR3 reads TGTGCCAGCAGCTTAGGGGCGGCGGGGAGCGGGGATACGCAGTATTTT. The rearrangement links TRBV7-9 to TRBJ2-3; D is possibly TRBD2 (6 bases). CDR1 SEHNR and CDR2 FQNEAQ come from the germline V gene (reference sequence). This CDR3 spans 16 amino acids. V was trimmed by 1 base and J by 6 bases, leaving 17 bases between them.

This chain uses TRBV6-1 with TRBJ1-4, with D possibly TRBD1 on 6 matching bases. Trimming took 7 bases from V and 4 from J, leaving 13 bases between them. CDR3 length: 14 residues. Germline V gene data show CDR1 as MNHNS and CDR2 as SASEGT. CDR3 region: CASKTRGGNEKLFF. The CDR3 nucleotides are TGTGCCAGCAAGACGAGGGGGGGTAATGAAAAACTGTTTTTT.

V gene TRBV9 combines with J gene TRBJ2-7, with TRBD2 identical over 7 bases. The length of the CDR3 is 12 residues. After removal of 4 bases from V and 3 bases from J, the junction contained 1 base not matched to a gene. From germline, CDR1 is SGDLS and CDR2 YYNGEE. CDR3 in DNA: TGTGCCAGCAGCCCGGGGGGCTACGAGCAGTACTTC. As protein: CASSPGGYEQYF.

This clone was seen more than once but under ten times. The CDR3 sequence is CASSRGQVYEQYF. As DNA, the CDR3 is TGTGCCAGTAGTAGAGGACAGGTCTACGAGCAGTACTTC. This rearrangement joins TRBV19 to TRBJ2-7; 7 positions match TRBD1. J lost 3 bases, V lost 4 bases, and 3 bases had no gene match. This CDR3 region has 13 residues. Germline V CDR1 and CDR2: LNHDA, SQIVND (reference sequence).

The V call is TRBV7-9, the J call TRBJ1-1, with D possibly TRBD1 on 5 matching bases. V lost 3 bases, J lost 5 bases, and 10 bases lay in between. Germline CDR1 and CDR2: SEHNR and FQNEAQ (reference sequence). The CDR3 contains 13 residues. Here the CDR3 DNA reads TGTGCCAGCAGCTTCGGGGGGGATACTGAAGCTTTCTTT. Its protein product is CASSFGGDTEAFF.

The V and J genes are TRBV7-2 and TRBJ2-2; TRBD2 agrees at 8 bases. Germline V gene data show CDR1 as SGHTA and CDR2 as FQGNSA. CDR3 size: 17 residues. V lost 5 bases to trimming and J lost 0 bases; unmatched junction nucleotides: 8. This chain's CDR3 is CASSATPGLANTGELFF. CDR3 nucleotides: TGTGCCAGCAGCGCGACGCCGGGACTAGCGAACACCGGGGAGCTGTTTTTT.